This T cell receptor beta chain came from a study of T cell changes during pregnancy in multiple sclerosis. The data were produced by immunoSEQ multiplex PCR, yet TCRdb's version contains in-frame clones alone and is incomplete. The sample comprises 25,000 to 30,000 clones, about 88% of which are singletons, and around 8.6% rests with the top ten. Looked up from germline, CDR1 is MDHEN and CDR2 is SYDVKM. The CDR3 spans 16 residues. V lost 4 bases and J lost 3; bases outside the gene matches: 10. The rearrangement links TRBV28 to TRBJ2-3; 7 bases are a match to TRBD2. The sequence came from a female donor with multiple sclerosis, enrolled in a pregnancy study. The material was CD8+ T cells from peripheral blood mononuclear cells, obtained before pregnancy. CDR3 in amino acids: CASSYLASGATDTQYF. DNA for the CDR3: TGTGCCAGCAGTTATCTAGCGAGCGGGGCGACAGATACGCAGTATTTT.